These 5 T cell receptor beta chains were all obtained from the same sample, sequenced in a study of CD8+CD57+ T cells in acquired aplastic anemia. The use of genomic DNA as template underpinned the TCR beta VDJ and CDR3 profiling. TCRdb reprocessed the reads via MiXCR and lists one record per CDR3 protein. The repertoire consists of around 170,000 distinct CDR3 sequences, with 35% to 50% occurring once and the leading ten covering about 2.9%. The source material was sorted CD4+, CD8+, or CD8+CD57+ T cells (not recorded which) from PBMCs. These receptors came from a human donor in good health.

The rearrangement joins TRBV10-3 to TRBJ2-3; D is perhaps TRBD2 (5 bases). The CDR3 is 16 amino acids. The V end lost 3 bases, the J end lost 5 bases, and 18 bases lay between the germline ends. The germline V gene encodes CDR1 ENHRY and CDR2 SYGVKD. The CDR3 spells CAISDPAGVWGDTQYF. As DNA, the CDR3 is TGTGCCATCAGTGACCCGGCCGGGGTATGGGGAGATACGCAGTATTTT.

About this clonotype: The conserved phenylalanine or tryptophan normally closing the CDR3 is absent here, so this likely arose from a read error. It is unclear where the CDR3 begins or ends on the DNA, so no DNA is shown, and the CDR3 is as TCRdb lists it. The rearrangement links TRBV14 to TRBJ2-7; the table's TRBD1 call for D was not verified on the DNA. The CDR3 totals 8 residues, both ends included. Germline CDR1 and CDR2: SGHDN and FVKESK. The CDR3 sequence is CASSRTGQ.

The chain couples TRBV6-5 to TRBJ2-1; TRBD2 matches at 7 bases. The CDR3 sequence is 15 residues long. The V gene's germline CDR1 is MNHEY and CDR2 SVGAGI. The V and J ends lost 4 bases and 2 bases, in that order; junction bases with no gene match: 5. CDR3 bases: TGTGCCAGCAGTTCATTTGCGGGAGCCTACAATGAGCAGTTCTTC. Encoded protein: CASSSFAGAYNEQFF.

This clonotype was observed at least ten times. This chain connects TRBV20-1 to TRBJ1-1; the D is unclear. The germline gives CDR1 DFQATT, CDR2 SNEGSKA (reference sequence). The germline V and J ends were trimmed by 4 bases and 7 bases, with 22 bases remaining between them. This CDR3 comprises 15 residues. CDR3: CSANGLFRGKDEAFF. CDR3 bases: TGCAGTGCTAACGGTCTCTTCCGTGGTAAAGATGAAGCTTTCTTT.

In regard to this clonotype: With a much larger clone just one base away, this may be a read error. The rearrangement uses TRBV6-5 and TRBJ1-5; D is perhaps TRBD1 (6 bases). The CDR3 has 15 residues. Germline values: CDR1 MNHEY, CDR2 SVGAGI. The CDR3 sequence is CASSSEGVGNQPQRF. The CDR3 nucleotides are TGTGCCAGCAGTTCCGAGGGGGTAGGGAATCAGCCCCAGCGTTTT.